The entry that follows covers one T cell receptor beta chain sequence. This sample was included in a study of Ad26.COV2.S vaccination and SARS-CoV-2 variants. Treatment in this sample: over 15 received Ad26.COV2.S at low or high dose, single or two shots; about five received placebo; per-sample allocation not given. Sampling was performed 63 days after the first vaccine or placebo injection. Germline lookup yields CDR1 SEHNR and CDR2 FQNEAQ (reference sequence). The CDR3 spans 17 residues. V was shortened by 0 bases and J by 5 bases, with 19 bases between the two germline ends. TCRdb's table, derived via immunoSEQ multiplex PCR, lists solely in-frame clones and lacks some. This sample yields 200,000 to 300,000 clones, of which roughly 90% are seen a single time; about 10% belongs to the top ten.

The sequence was obtained from a person aged 18 to 59 who received the Ad26.COV2.S COVID-19 vaccine or a placebo. Source: peripheral blood, taken in a trial of Ad26.COV2.S vaccine versus placebo. The rearrangement joins TRBV7-9 to TRBJ2-5, with TRBD2 as a possible D gene (7 bases). The CDR3 reads CASSLAHGGRGMETQYF. The CDR3 DNA follows: TGTGCCAGCAGCTTAGCTCACGGGGGGCGCGGGATGGAGACCCAGTACTTC.